The rows below give T cell receptor beta chains drawn from one sample of a study of cytomegalovirus exposure and HLA in healthy donors. The repertoire was sequenced with immunoSEQ multiplex PCR; TCRdb's copy has only in-frame clones and lacks some. The table has about 170,000 clones, approximately 85% seen once. The sample taken for sequencing was PBMCs. All receptors derive from a man aged 30-40 years in good health and CMV-seropositive. The CDR3 runs from the conserved cysteine through the conserved F or W. A D gene is named only where the DNA matches it firmly. Size is omitted from some rows. Given values are once, few, many or a class for expanded clones.

v_call	j_call	clone_size	d_call	cdr3_nt	cdr3_aa
TRBV18	TRBJ2-7	-	-	TGTGCCAGCTCACCACGGTCGGAGGCCCCCGTCTACGAGCAGTACTTC	CASSPRSEAPVYEQYF
TRBV7-2	TRBJ2-1	-	-	TGTGCCAGCAGCCCGTTCGGGGAGCAGTTCTTC	CASSPFGEQFF
TRBV29-1	TRBJ1-1	-	-	TGCAGCGTTAAGTACCGGGAGGGCACTGAAGCTTTCTTT	CSVKYREGTEAFF
TRBV7-2	TRBJ1-1	-	TRBD1	TGTGCCAGTAGGACAGGGACTATGAACACTGAAGCTTTCTTT	CASRTGTMNTEAFF
TRBV5-1	TRBJ2-2	few	-	TGCGCCAGCAGCTTGGGACCCAGCGGCCTCACCGGGGAGCTGTTTTTT	CASSLGPSGLTGELFF
TRBV11-3	TRBJ1-1	-	TRBD1	TGTGCCAGCAGGTATACAGGGGGAAACGCTGAAGCTTTCTTT	CASRYTGGNAEAFF
TRBV5-1	TRBJ2-5	-	-	TGCGCCAGCAGCCCCAGTTTGGAGACCCAGTACTTC	CASSPSLETQYF
TRBV6-1	TRBJ2-1	many	TRBD2	TGTGCCAGCAGTGAAAGGACTAGCGGGGACTACAATGAGCAGTTCTTC	CASSERTSGDYNEQFF
TRBV4-1	TRBJ1-1	-	-	TGCGCCAGCAGCCAAGTTTTTGGACTTCGAAACACTGAAGCTTTCTTT	CASSQVFGLRNTEAFF
TRBV7-9	TRBJ2-2	-	TRBD2	TGTGCCAGCAGACCTTCTAGCGGACCGGGGATCGGGGAGCTGTTTTTT	CASRPSSGPGIGELFF
TRBV19	TRBJ2-1	-	TRBD2	TGTGCCAGTAGTATAGGCGGGAGTTACTACAATGAGCAGTTCTTC	CASSIGGSYYNEQFF
TRBV10-3	TRBJ1-1	-	-	TGTGCCATCAAAAGAGAAATAAACACTGAAGCTTTCTTT	CAIKREINTEAFF
TRBV6-6	TRBJ1-6	-	-	TGTGCCAGCAGTCCCACGACAGGCGTGCTGGGCCTCCACTTT	CASSPTTGVLGLHF
TRBV6-5	TRBJ2-7	-	TRBD2	TGTGCCAGCAGTATTAGGATCGGGGGGGGCGAGCAGTACTTC	CASSIRIGGGEQYF
TRBV9	TRBJ1-2	-	-	TGTGCCAGCAGCACATCGGTCGGGGGGGTATATGGCTACACCTTC	CASSTSVGGVYGYTF
TRBV13	TRBJ2-3	-	-	TGTGCCAGCAGCTTACCCCGGGCAGATACGCAGTATTTT	CASSLPRADTQYF
TRBV30	TRBJ2-5	-	TRBD2	TGTGCCTGGAGTGGGCTGGGCCGGGGGGGCTGGGAGACCCAGTACTTC	CAWSGLGRGGWETQYF
TRBV27	TRBJ2-7	-	TRBD1	TGTGCCAGCCGGGACAGGAGGTACGAGCAGTACTTC	CASRDRRYEQYF
TRBV11-3	TRBJ1-1	-	-	TGTGCCAGCAGCTTCGAGGGGAACACTGAAGCTTTCTTT	CASSFEGNTEAFF
TRBV18	TRBJ1-2	-	-	TGTGCCAGCTCACCACGGGGACACTACTATGGCTACACCTTC	CASSPRGHYYGYTF
TRBV15	TRBJ2-7	-	TRBD2	TGTGCCACCAGTAGCAGAGATCCCCGCCTAGCGGGAGGGTTGTACGAGCAGTACTTC	CATSSRDPRLAGGLYEQYF
TRBV27	TRBJ2-5	-	TRBD1	TGTGCCAGCAGGCCTGACAGGGGACAAGAGACCCAGTACTTC	CASRPDRGQETQYF
TRBV12-5	TRBJ2-7	-	-	TGTGCTAGTGGCAGACGGGACAAAAACTACGAGCAGTACTTC	CASGRRDKNYEQYF
TRBV4-3	TRBJ1-4	-	TRBD1	TGCGCCAGCAGCCACCTCGGGACAGAGGACGAAAAACTGTTTTTT	CASSHLGTEDEKLFF
TRBV4-3	TRBJ2-3	-	-	TGCGCCAGCAGCCGAGTCAGGGGAGGCACAGATACGCAGTATTTT	CASSRVRGGTDTQYF
TRBV7-2	TRBJ1-1	-	TRBD1	TGTGCCAGCAGCTTAGTGACAGGGGCCCCGATGAACACTGAAGCTTTCTTT	CASSLVTGAPMNTEAFF
TRBV5-1	TRBJ1-4	-	-	TGCGCCAGTCGGAGTGGCCCTAATGAAAAACTGTTTTTT	CASRSGPNEKLFF
TRBV5-1	TRBJ2-3	-	TRBD2	TGCGCCAGCAGCCGGCCGACTAGCGGGAGTAGGTATACGCAGTATTTT	CASSRPTSGSRYTQYF
TRBV7-3	TRBJ2-1	-	TRBD2	TGTGCCAGCAGCTTACTAGCGGGAGAGCAGTTCTTC	CASSLLAGEQFF
TRBV27	TRBJ2-3	-	TRBD2	TGTGCCAGCAGTTTGCTAGCGGATACAGATACGCAGTATTTT	CASSLLADTDTQYF
TRBV19	TRBJ2-7	-	TRBD1	TGTGCCAGTACGACTACGGGGACAGCCTACGAGCAGTACTTC	CASTTTGTAYEQYF
TRBV7-6	TRBJ1-5	-	-	TGTGCCAGCAGCTTAGTACAGGGCCAATTACCCCAGCATTTT	CASSLVQGQLPQHF
TRBV5-4	TRBJ2-7	few	TRBD1	TGTGCCAGCAGCTTGCCCGACAGGGGCGAGCAGTACTTC	CASSLPDRGEQYF
TRBV23-1	TRBJ2-4	-	TRBD1	TGCGCCAGCAGTCGTAGGGGGCCCGGGGACAAAAACATTCAGTACTTC	CASSRRGPGDKNIQYF
TRBV5-1	TRBJ2-3	-	TRBD2	TGCGCCAGCAGCTTGGGTGCGACGGGAGGCCCAGATACGCAGTATTTT	CASSLGATGGPDTQYF
TRBV2	TRBJ2-1	-	-	TGTGCCAGCAGTGTGTCGAGATCGTACAATGAGCAGTTCTTC	CASSVSRSYNEQFF
TRBV6-5	TRBJ1-6	-	-	TGTGCCAGCAGTTACTCGGGGAGTAATTCACCCCTCCACTTT	CASSYSGSNSPLHF
TRBV27	TRBJ1-5	-	-	TGTGCCTGCAGCCCAGGGCCAAATCAGCCCCAGCATTTT	CACSPGPNQPQHF
TRBV19	TRBJ2-1	-	TRBD2	TGTGCCAGTAGTCAAGCGGGAGTAAAGTGGGATGAGCAGTTCTTC	CASSQAGVKWDEQFF
TRBV5-4	TRBJ2-2	-	-	TGTGCCAGCAGCTCTAGGGACATTACCGGGGAGCTGTTTTTT	CASSSRDITGELFF